The clone carrying this T cell receptor (beta chain) occurred a few times. The junction and the germline gene differ at one end; a read error may be behind it. CDR3 length equals 13 residues. Germline-derived CDR1 and CDR2 are SGHRS and YFSETQ. TCRdb recomputed calls from the RT-PCR reads with MiXCR, one row per CDR3 protein. The sample contains approximately 720,000 distinct CDR3 sequences, 14% of which appear only once. Sequences were obtained from memory CD4+ T cells from blood. This rearrangement joins TRBV5-1 to TRBJ1-1; D might be TRBD1 (5 bases). The TCR was taken from a female donor in good health, serving as a healthy control. For the CDR3, the DNA is TGTGCCAGCAGTTTGGGGGGGAGCACTGAAGCTTTCTTT. Its protein product is CASSLGGSTEAFF.